Below are 13 T cell receptor beta chains sequenced from a single sample in a study of blood T cell repertoires in COVID-19. The method was immunoSEQ multiplex PCR; TCRdb's version includes in-frame clones alone and lacks a portion of them. Here the sample spans hundreds of thousands of clones, about 86% being singletons. Sequenced: PBMCs or T cells enriched from blood (not recorded which). Receptors were obtained from a woman in her forties or fifties in a cohort exposed to, infected with or recovered from COVID-19 (not recorded which).

This clone has more than one count but fewer than ten. The chain has TRBV30 and TRBJ2-3; D is unresolved. Trimming stripped 4 bases from V and 6 bases from J, with 8 bases between. The germline CDR1 and CDR2 sequences are GTSNPN and SVGIG (reference sequence). The CDR3 extends over 11 amino acids. The CDR3 protein is CAWTILDTQYF. Written as DNA, the CDR3 is TGTGCCTGGACTATTCTGGATACGCAGTATTTT.

CDR3 region: CASSFGRGYEQYF. The CDR3, as DNA: TGTGCCAGCAGCTTCGGCAGGGGGTACGAGCAGTACTTC. The chain employs TRBV11-2 and TRBJ2-7, with TRBD1 matching over 7 bases. Per the germline V gene, CDR1 is SGHAT and CDR2 is FQNNGV. This CDR3 has 13 residues. The ends lost 3 bases at V and 4 bases at J; junction bases unmatched: 3.

This sequence joins TRBV11-2 and TRBJ1-2; 8 bases fit TRBD1. The germline V gene encodes CDR1 SGHAT and CDR2 FQNNGV. V lost 3 bases to trimming and J lost 0 bases; unmatched junction nucleotides: 12. The CDR3 covers 18 residues. The CDR3 DNA sequence: TGTGCCAGCAGCTTCCCGACAGGGGTGGGGTCATCTAACTATGGCTACACCTTC. It encodes CASSFPTGVGSSNYGYTF.

The chain couples TRBV19 to TRBJ2-3; 8 positions match TRBD1. The germline V gene encodes CDR1 LNHDA and CDR2 SQIVND (reference sequence). There are 16 residues in the CDR3. The trim removed 7 bases at V and 0 bases at J, leaving 9 bases unmatched. The CDR3 DNA reads TGTGCCAGTACAGGGACAGGCGCGACTAGCACAGATACGCAGTATTTT. It specifies CASTGTGATSTDTQYF.

This clone was counted between two and nine times. This chain joins TRBV9 and TRBJ2-1, with 8 bases lining up with TRBD1. Unmatched junction bases numbered 9, after V lost 4 bases and J lost 9 bases. The CDR3 has 14 amino acids. Germline V CDR1 and CDR2: SGDLS, YYNGEE. The CDR3 reads CASSTGQGFSEQFF. In nucleotides, the CDR3 is TGTGCCAGCAGCACCGGACAGGGTTTCAGTGAGCAGTTCTTC.

This chain uses TRBV2 with TRBJ1-1; D unclear. The ends were cut back, 5 bases at V and 0 bases at J, with 7 bases in the middle. CDR1 SNHLY and CDR2 FYNNEI come from the germline V gene. This CDR3 comprises 13 residues. The CDR3 spells CASSSDMNTEAFF. Here the CDR3 DNA reads TGTGCCAGCAGTTCCGACATGAACACTGAAGCTTTCTTT. The variable domain in full, with the rest retrieved from reference TRBV2 and TRBJ1-1, is EPEVTQTPSHQVTQMGQEVILRCVPISNHLYFYWYRQILGQKVEFLVSFYNNEISEKSEIFDDQFSVERPDGSNFTLKIRSTKLEDSAMYFCASSSDMNTEAFFGQGTRLTVV.

Turning to this clone: At the DNA level, this CDR3 is encoded by other sequences in the same sample as well. This sequence joins TRBV10-1 and TRBJ1-2, with 9 bases lining up with TRBD1. In germline, CDR1 is WNHNN, CDR2 SYGVQD (reference sequence). The CDR3 runs to 14 residues. The J segment lost 2 bases and the V segment lost 6 bases, leaving 4 bases of the junction unmatched. The CDR3 spells CASSAGTGNYGYTF. The CDR3 DNA reads as TGCGCCAGCAGCGCCGGGACAGGGAACTATGGCTACACCTTC.

This clone was seen more than once but under ten times. The chain recombines TRBV3-1 (or the pseudogene TRBV3-2) with TRBJ2-1, with 8 nucleotides matching TRBD1. Trimming cost V 3 bases and J 7 bases; bases outside gene matches: 5. From germline, CDR1 is LGHDT and CDR2 YNNKEL (reference sequence). The CDR3 is 14 amino acids. The CDR3 coding sequence is TGTGCCAGCAGCCAGGCAGGGGGCATTAATGAGCAGTTCTTC. The encoded protein is CASSQAGGINEQFF.

CDR3 DNA: TGTGCCACCAGTGGTCCGGGGAATGAAAAACTGTTTTTT. Protein: CATSGPGNEKLFF. V and J are TRBV24-1 and TRBJ1-4; D is uncertain. The germline V gene has CDR1 KGHDR and CDR2 SFDVKD. The CDR3 sequence is 13 residues long. V shed 5 bases and J shed 5 bases, with 8 bases lying between them.

The chain recombines TRBV15 with TRBJ1-5, with D possibly TRBD1 on 6 matching bases. CDR1 and CDR2 (germline): LNHNV, YYDKDF (reference sequence). This CDR3 is built from 21 residues. Trimming left V 2 bases short and J 4 bases short, with 30 bases between. CDR3 DNA sequence: TGTGCCACCAGCAGACTAGAGCAGGGGCAGTGGGGTTGGGTCCCGAATCAGCCCCAGCATTTT. This codes for CATSRLEQGQWGWVPNQPQHF.

The V call is TRBV4-2, the J call TRBJ1-3; D call uncertain. The germline V gene has CDR1 LGHNA and CDR2 YNFKEQ. This CDR3 has 16 amino acids. Trimming removed 0 bases at V and 0 bases at J, with 9 bases between. CDR3 sequence: CASSQDLPSSGNTIYF. The CDR3 DNA follows: TGTGCCAGCAGCCAAGACTTGCCGAGCTCTGGAAACACCATATATTTT.

The chain is built from TRBV5-1 and TRBJ1-2; 8 bases map to TRBD1. Looked up from germline, CDR1 is SGHRS and CDR2 is YFSETQ. V shed 8 bases, J shed 3 bases, and the junction held 12 bases outside the gene matches. CDR3 length equals 15 residues. Here the CDR3 reads CASQTGDRGYYGYTF. In DNA form, the CDR3 reads TGCGCCAGTCAGACGGGTGACAGGGGTTACTATGGCTACACCTTC. The complete variable domain, with remaining parts taken from reference TRBV5-1 and TRBJ1-2, reads KAGVTQTPRYLIKTRGQQVTLSCSPISGHRSVSWYQQTPGQGLQFLFEYFSETQRNKGNFPGRFSGRQFSNSRSEMNVSTLELGDSALYLCASQTGDRGYYGYTFGSGTRLTVV.

This clone is a singleton in its sample. The chain uses TRBV6-5 and TRBJ1-1, with TRBD1 as a possible D gene (5 bases). The CDR3 has 12 residues. The V end lost 6 bases, the J end lost 5 bases, and 10 bases lay between the germline ends. Germline V gene sequence: CDR1 MNHEY, CDR2 SVGAGI. CDR3 protein: CASRGGSTEAFF. In DNA form, the CDR3 reads TGTGCCAGCAGGGGGGGTTCAACTGAAGCTTTCTTT.